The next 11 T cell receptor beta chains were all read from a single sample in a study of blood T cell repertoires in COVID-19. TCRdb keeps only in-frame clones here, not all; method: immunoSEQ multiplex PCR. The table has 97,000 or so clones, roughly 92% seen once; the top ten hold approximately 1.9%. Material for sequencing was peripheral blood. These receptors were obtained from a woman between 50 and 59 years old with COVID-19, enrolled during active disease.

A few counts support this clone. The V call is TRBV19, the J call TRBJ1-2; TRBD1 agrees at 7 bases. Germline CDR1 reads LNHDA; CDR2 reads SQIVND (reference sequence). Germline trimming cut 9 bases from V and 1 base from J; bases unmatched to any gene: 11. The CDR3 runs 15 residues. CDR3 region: CASRRDRLLNYGYTF. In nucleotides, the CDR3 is TGTGCCAGCCGAAGGGACAGACTTCTTAACTATGGCTACACCTTC.

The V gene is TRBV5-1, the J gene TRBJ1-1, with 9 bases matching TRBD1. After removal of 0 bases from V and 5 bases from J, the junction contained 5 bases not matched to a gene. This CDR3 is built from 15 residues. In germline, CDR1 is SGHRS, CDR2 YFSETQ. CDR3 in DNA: TGCGCCAGCAGCTTGGCACGGGACAGGGTTACTGAAGCTTTCTTT. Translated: CASSLARDRVTEAFF.

CDR3 amino acids: CASSLVYRASRNTEAFF. CDR3 sequence (DNA): TGTGCCAGCAGCTTGGTCTACAGGGCATCAAGGAACACTGAAGCTTTCTTT. The chain links TRBV7-2 to TRBJ1-1; possibly TRBD1 for D (6 bases). The V end was cut by 3 bases, the J end by 1 base, with 18 bases between. The germline gives CDR1 SGHTA, CDR2 FQGNSA. This CDR3 contains 17 residues.

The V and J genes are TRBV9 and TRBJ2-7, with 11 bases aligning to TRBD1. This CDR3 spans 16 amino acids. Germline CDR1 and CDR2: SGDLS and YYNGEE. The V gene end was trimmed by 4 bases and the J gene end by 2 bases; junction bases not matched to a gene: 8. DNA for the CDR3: TGTGCCAGCAGCTTGGGCCTGGGACAGGGGGCCTACGAGCAGTACTTC. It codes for CASSLGLGQGAYEQYF. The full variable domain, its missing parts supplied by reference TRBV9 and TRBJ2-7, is DSGVTQTPKHLITATGQRVTLRCSPRSGDLSVYWYQQSLDQGLQFLIQYYNGEERAKGNILERFSAQQFPDLHSELNLSSLELGDSALYFCASSLGLGQGAYEQYFGPGTRLTVT.

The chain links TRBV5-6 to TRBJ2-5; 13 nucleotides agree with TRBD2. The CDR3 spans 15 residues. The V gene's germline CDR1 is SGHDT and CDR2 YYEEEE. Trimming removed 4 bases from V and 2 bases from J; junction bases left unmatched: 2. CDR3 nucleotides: TGTGCCAGCAGCCCGGGACTAGCGGGGCAAGAGACCCAGTACTTC. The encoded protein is CASSPGLAGQETQYF.

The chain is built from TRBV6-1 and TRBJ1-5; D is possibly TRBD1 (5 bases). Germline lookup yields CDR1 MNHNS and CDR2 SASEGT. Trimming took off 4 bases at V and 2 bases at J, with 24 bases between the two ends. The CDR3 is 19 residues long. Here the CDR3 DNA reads TGTGCCAGCAGTGTGGGATCCAAGGCAGGGCGGGGCGGCAATCAGCCCCAGCATTTT. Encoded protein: CASSVGSKAGRGGNQPQHF.

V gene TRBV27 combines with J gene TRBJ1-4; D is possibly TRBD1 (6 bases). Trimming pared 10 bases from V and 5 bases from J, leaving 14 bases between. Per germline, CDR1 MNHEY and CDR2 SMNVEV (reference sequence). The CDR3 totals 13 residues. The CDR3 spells CATLDRLNEKLFF. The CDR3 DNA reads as TGTGCCACCCTGGACAGACTGAATGAAAAACTGTTTTTT.

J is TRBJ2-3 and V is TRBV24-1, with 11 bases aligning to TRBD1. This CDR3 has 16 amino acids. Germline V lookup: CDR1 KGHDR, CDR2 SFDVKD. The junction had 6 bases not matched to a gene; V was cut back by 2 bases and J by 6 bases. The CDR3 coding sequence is TGTGCCACCAGTGATTCCCCGGGACAGGGGGTGGATACGCAGTATTTT. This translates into CATSDSPGQGVDTQYF.

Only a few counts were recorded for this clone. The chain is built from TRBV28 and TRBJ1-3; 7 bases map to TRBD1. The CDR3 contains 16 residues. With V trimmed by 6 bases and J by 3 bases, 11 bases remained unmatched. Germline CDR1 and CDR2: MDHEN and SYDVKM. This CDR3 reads CASRMRGGGFGNTIYF. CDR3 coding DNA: TGTGCCAGCAGGATGAGAGGGGGCGGGTTTGGAAACACCATATATTTT.

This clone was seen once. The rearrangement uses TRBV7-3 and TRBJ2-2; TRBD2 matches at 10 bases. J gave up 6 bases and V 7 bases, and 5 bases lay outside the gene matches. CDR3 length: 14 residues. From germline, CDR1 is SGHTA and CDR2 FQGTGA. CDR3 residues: CASTSGGAPGELFF. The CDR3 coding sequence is TGTGCCAGCACAAGCGGGGGGGCCCCCGGGGAGCTGTTTTTT.

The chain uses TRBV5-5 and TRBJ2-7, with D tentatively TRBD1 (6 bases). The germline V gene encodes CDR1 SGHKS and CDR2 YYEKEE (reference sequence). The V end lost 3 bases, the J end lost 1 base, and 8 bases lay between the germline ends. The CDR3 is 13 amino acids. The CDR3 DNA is TGTGCCAGCAGCTCGGACAGTTCCTACGAGCAGTACTTC. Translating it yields CASSSDSSYEQYF.